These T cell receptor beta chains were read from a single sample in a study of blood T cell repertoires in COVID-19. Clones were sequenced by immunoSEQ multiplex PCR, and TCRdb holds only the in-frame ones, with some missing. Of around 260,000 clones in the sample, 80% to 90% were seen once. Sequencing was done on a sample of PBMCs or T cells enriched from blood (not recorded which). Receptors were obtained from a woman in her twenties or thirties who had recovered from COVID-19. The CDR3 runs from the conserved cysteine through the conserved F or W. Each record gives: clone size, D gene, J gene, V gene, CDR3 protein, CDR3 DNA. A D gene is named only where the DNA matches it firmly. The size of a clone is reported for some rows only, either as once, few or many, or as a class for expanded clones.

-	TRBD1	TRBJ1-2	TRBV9	CASRAGTAYGYTF	TGTGCCAGCAGAGCCGGGACAGCCTATGGCTACACCTTC
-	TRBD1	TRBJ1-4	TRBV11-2	CASTRWGDRSTNEKLFF	TGTGCCAGCACCCGGTGGGGGGACAGATCAACTAATGAAAAACTGTTTTTT
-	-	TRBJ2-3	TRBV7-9	CASSLVRPRGSTDTQYF	TGTGCCAGCAGCTTAGTCCGTCCCCGGGGGAGCACAGATACGCAGTATTTT
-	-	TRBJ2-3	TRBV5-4	CASSFGRGPTTDTQYF	TGTGCCAGCAGCTTTGGGCGGGGGCCCACCACAGATACGCAGTATTTT
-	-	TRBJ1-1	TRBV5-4	CASSPDLRGVMNTEAFF	TGTGCCAGCAGCCCTGACCTACGGGGGGTAATGAACACTGAAGCTTTCTTT
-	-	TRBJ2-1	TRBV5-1	CASSLSGRSEGEQFF	TGCGCCAGCAGCTTGAGCGGGCGGTCGGAGGGCGAGCAGTTCTTC
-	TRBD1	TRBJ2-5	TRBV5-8	CASSSQGASYETQYF	TGTGCCAGCAGCTCACAGGGGGCATCGTATGAGACCCAGTACTTC
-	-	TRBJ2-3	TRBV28	CASSPLLDTQYF	TGTGCCAGCAGTCCCCTCCTGGATACGCAGTATTTT
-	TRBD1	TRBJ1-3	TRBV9	CASSDYPGGKAGNTIYF	TGTGCCAGCAGCGACTACCCAGGGGGCAAAGCTGGAAACACCATATATTTT
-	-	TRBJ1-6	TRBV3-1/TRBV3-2	CASSPETGVNSPLHF	TGTGCCAGCAGCCCTGAAACGGGGGTTAATTCACCCCTCCACTTT
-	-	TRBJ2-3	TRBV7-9	CASRSTGSGLADTQYF	TGTGCCAGCAGGTCTACAGGGTCGGGCCTCGCGGATACGCAGTATTTT
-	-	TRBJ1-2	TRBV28	CASKGDTFKQGSNYGYTF	TGTGCCAGCAAAGGGGATACTTTTAAGCAGGGGTCTAACTATGGCTACACCTTC
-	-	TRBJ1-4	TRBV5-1	CASSGGLGEKLFF	TGCGCCAGCAGCGGGGGACTAGGTGAAAAACTGTTTTTT
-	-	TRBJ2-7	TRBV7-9	CASSNTGSLEDEQYF	TGTGCCAGCAGCAACACGGGGTCCCTGGAGGACGAGCAGTACTTC
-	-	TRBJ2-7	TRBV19	CATRGGSYEQYF	TGTGCCACCCGGGGAGGCTCCTACGAGCAGTACTTC
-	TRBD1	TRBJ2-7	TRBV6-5	CASIPGQGYEQYF	TGTGCCAGCATTCCGGGACAGGGGTACGAGCAGTACTTC
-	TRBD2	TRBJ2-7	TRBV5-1	CASSLVSGGLSSYEQYF	TGCGCCAGCAGCTTGGTTAGCGGGGGTCTTTCCTCCTACGAGCAGTACTTC
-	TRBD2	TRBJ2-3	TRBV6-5	CASSPGTSRADTQYF	TGTGCCAGCAGTCCCGGGACTAGCCGAGCGGATACGCAGTATTTT
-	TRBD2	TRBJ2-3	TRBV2	CASSSGTSGRATDTQYF	TGTGCCAGCAGTTCCGGGACTAGCGGAAGAGCCACAGATACGCAGTATTTT
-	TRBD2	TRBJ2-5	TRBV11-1	CASSPRMLAVQETQYF	TGTGCCAGCAGCCCGAGGATGCTAGCGGTCCAAGAGACCCAGTACTTC
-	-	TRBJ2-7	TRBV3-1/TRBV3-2	CASSPGNSYEQYF	TGTGCCAGCAGCCCCGGTAACTCCTACGAGCAGTACTTC
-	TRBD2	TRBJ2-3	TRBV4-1	CASSQGAGGPDTQYF	TGCGCCAGCAGCCAAGGAGCGGGGGGCCCCGATACGCAGTATTTT
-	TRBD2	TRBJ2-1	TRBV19	CASSERGGAYNEQFF	TGTGCCAGTAGTGAGCGGGGGGGGGCCTACAATGAGCAGTTCTTC
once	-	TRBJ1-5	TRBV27	CASSYSGPDQPQHF	TGTGCCAGCAGCTACTCAGGGCCTGATCAGCCCCAGCATTTT
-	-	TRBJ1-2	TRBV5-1	CASSFRPSTSYGYTF	TGCGCCAGCAGCTTTCGTCCATCAACGAGCTATGGCTACACCTTC
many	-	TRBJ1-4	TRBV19	CASSPRDSGGEKLFF	TGTGCCAGTAGTCCCCGGGACTCCGGCGGGGAAAAACTGTTTTTT
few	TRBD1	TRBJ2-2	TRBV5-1	CASSLESPRGLRTGELFF	TGCGCCAGCAGCTTGGAGTCCCCCAGGGGGCTACGCACCGGGGAGCTGTTTTTT
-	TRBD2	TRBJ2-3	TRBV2	CASRLRGGGADTQYF	TGTGCCAGCAGGTTGAGAGGCGGGGGTGCAGATACGCAGTATTTT
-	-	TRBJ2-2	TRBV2	CASSGGGRNTGELFF	TGTGCCAGCAGTGGAGGGGGACGGAACACCGGGGAGCTGTTTTTT
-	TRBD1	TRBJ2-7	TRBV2	CASLRGQGEFNEQYF	TGTGCCAGCCTTAGGGGGCAGGGGGAATTCAACGAGCAGTACTTC
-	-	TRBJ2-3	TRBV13	CASSFPSGSDTQYF	TGTGCCAGCAGCTTCCCTTCAGGGTCGGATACGCAGTATTTT
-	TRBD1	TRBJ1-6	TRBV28	CASSTGDRASSPLHF	TGTGCCAGCAGTACCGGGGACAGGGCGAGTTCACCCCTCCACTTT
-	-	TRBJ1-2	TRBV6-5	CASSPRRYDYGYTF	TGTGCCAGCAGTCCGCGGAGGTACGACTATGGCTACACCTTC
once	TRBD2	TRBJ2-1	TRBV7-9	CASIQARGGTYNEQFF	TGTGCCAGCATCCAGGCTCGGGGGGGCACCTACAATGAGCAGTTCTTC
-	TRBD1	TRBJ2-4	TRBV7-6	CASSLASSRTGKNIQYF	TGTGCCAGCAGCTTAGCTTCATCCAGGACAGGGAAAAACATTCAGTACTTC
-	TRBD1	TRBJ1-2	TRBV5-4	CASGQTGDRGYTF	TGTGCCAGCGGACAAACAGGGGATAGGGGCTACACCTTC